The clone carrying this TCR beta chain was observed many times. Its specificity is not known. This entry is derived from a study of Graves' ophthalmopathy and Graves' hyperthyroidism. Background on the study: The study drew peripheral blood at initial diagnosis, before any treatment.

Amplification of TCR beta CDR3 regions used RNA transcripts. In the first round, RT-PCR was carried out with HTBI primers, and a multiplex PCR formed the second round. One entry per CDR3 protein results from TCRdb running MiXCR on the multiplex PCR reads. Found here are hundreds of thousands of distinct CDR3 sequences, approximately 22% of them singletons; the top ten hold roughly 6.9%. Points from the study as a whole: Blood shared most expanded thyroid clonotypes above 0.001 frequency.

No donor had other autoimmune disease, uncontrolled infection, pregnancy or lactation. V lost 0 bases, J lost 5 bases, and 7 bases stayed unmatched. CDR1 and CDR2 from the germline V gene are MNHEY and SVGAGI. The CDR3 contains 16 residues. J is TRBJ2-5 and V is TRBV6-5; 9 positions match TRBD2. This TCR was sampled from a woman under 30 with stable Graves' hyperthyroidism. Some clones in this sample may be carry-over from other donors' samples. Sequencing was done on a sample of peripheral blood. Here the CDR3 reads CASSYSGGGAGETQYF. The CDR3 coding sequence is TGTGCCAGCAGTTACTCTGGCGGGGGGGCCGGGGAGACCCAGTACTTC.